Each of the 31 T cell receptor beta chains below was sequenced from the same sample in a study of shared clonotypes between healthy human individuals. Naivety among CD8 cells was defined by CD45RO negativity and positive CCR7 selection, thereby excluding terminally differentiated effector memory CD45RA+ cells. This table comes from immunoSEQ multiplex PCR, and its TCRdb copy is limited to in-frame clones, with some not included. The sample consists of about 2.1 million clones, around 93% of them appearing once. Sequencing used naive CD8+ T cells from PBMCs. These receptors were collected from a man aged 18 to 35 in good health. Some clones in this sample may be carry-over from other donors' samples.

V and J are TRBV9 and TRBJ1-5, with D perhaps matching TRBD1 (6 bases). Germline CDR1 is SGDLS and CDR2 is YYNGEE. V lost 4 bases and J lost 6, with 14 bases in between. The CDR3 consists of 14 residues. The CDR3 sequence: CASSSGQSSQPQHF. CDR3 nucleotide sequence: TGTGCCAGCAGCTCAGGACAGTCAAGTCAGCCCCAGCATTTT.

The chain couples TRBV10-3 to TRBJ2-5; no clear D gene. Germline CDR1 reads ENHRY; CDR2 reads SYGVKD. Trimming took off 3 bases at V and 2 bases at J, with 16 bases between the two ends. The CDR3 is 16 residues long. CDR3 sequence (DNA): TGTGCCATCAGTGACATGGGGTTGAGAAGTCAAGAGACCCAGTACTTC. Amino acids: CAISDMGLRSQETQYF.

The genes are TRBV5-1 and TRBJ1-5; D gene uncertain. Trimming took 3 bases from V and 4 from J, leaving 8 bases between them. CDR3 length: 13 residues. Germline assignment: CDR1 SGHRS and CDR2 YFSETQ. The CDR3 coding sequence is TGCGCCAGCAGCTGGGCTATTAATCAGCCCCAGCATTTT. Encoded protein: CASSWAINQPQHF.

With regard to this clone: This specimen includes other DNA sequences encoding the same CDR3. This chain uses TRBV27 with TRBJ1-2; unclear D gene. Trimming took off 0 bases at V and 2 bases at J, with 4 bases between the two ends. The germline V gene has CDR1 MNHEY and CDR2 SMNVEV (reference sequence). The CDR3 runs to 13 residues. CDR3 nucleotide sequence: TGTGCCAGCAGTTTATCCGCGAACTATGGCTACACCTTC. Its protein product is CASSLSANYGYTF.

The rearrangement links TRBV20-1 to TRBJ1-6; D remains ambiguous. The CDR3 consists of 11 residues. Germline V gene data show CDR1 as DFQATT and CDR2 as SNEGSKA (reference sequence). V was clipped by 3 bases and J by 10 bases, with 7 bases between them. In DNA, the CDR3 is TGCAGTGCTAGGGAGGGATCACCCCTCCACTTT. It translates to CSAREGSPLHF.

The rearrangement uses TRBV5-5 and TRBJ2-7; D is unresolved. Germline CDR1 SGHKS, CDR2 YYEKEE (reference sequence). Between the trimmed V and J ends, which lost 3 bases and 0 bases, there was a span of 4 bases. The CDR3 is 12 amino acids. CDR3 in DNA: TGTGCCAGCAGCTCTATCTCCTACGAGCAGTACTTC. Protein product: CASSSISYEQYF.

This chain's CDR3 is CASSFLLTGPYEQYF. CDR3 DNA sequence: TGTGCCAGCAGTTTCCTATTGACAGGACCCTACGAGCAGTACTTC. The chain joins TRBV27 to TRBJ2-7; D is possibly TRBD1 (6 bases). Germline V CDR1 and CDR2: MNHEY, SMNVEV (reference sequence). The V and J ends lost 3 bases and 2 bases respectively, with 14 bases between them. CDR3 length: 15 residues.

This clone has a handful of counts. Other nucleotide sequences from this sample produce the same CDR3. The V and J genes are TRBV5-6 and TRBJ2-3; no reliable D call. The V and J ends lost 2 bases and 1 base respectively, with 2 bases between them. This CDR3 has 12 residues. CDR1 is SGHDT, CDR2 YYEEEE, per germline. The CDR3 region is CASSFGTDTQYF. Here the CDR3 DNA reads TGTGCCAGCAGCTTCGGCACAGATACGCAGTATTTT.

The chain carries TRBV9 and TRBJ2-1; tentative D call: TRBD2 (8 bases). The CDR3 is 15 amino acids. Germline V lookup: CDR1 SGDLS, CDR2 YYNGEE. V lost 6 bases to trimming and J lost 1 base, with 14 bases between them. CDR3 nucleotide sequence: TGTGCCAGCACGGGAGGGGGCTCTTCCTACAATGAGCAGTTCTTC. This gives the protein CASTGGGSSYNEQFF.

The chain uses TRBV27 and TRBJ2-7; 10 positions agree with TRBD2. V trimming: 6 bases; J trimming: 4 bases; junction bases outside the gene matches: 9. Germline V gene data show CDR1 as MNHEY and CDR2 as SMNVEV (reference sequence). This CDR3 has 15 amino acids. The CDR3 nucleotides read TGTGCCAGCAGCGACCTGGGACTAGCGACTTACGAGCAGTACTTC. This codes for CASSDLGLATYEQYF.

The chain uses TRBV5-1 and TRBJ2-3, with 12 bases identical to TRBD1. Germline lookup yields CDR1 SGHRS and CDR2 YFSETQ. V gave up 4 bases and J gave up 2 bases; unmatched junction bases: 17. CDR3 length: 20 amino acids. The CDR3 region is CASSMGQGAKLAENTDTQYF. The DNA for the CDR3 is TGCGCCAGCAGCATGGGACAGGGGGCGAAGCTAGCGGAAAACACAGATACGCAGTATTTT.

The rearrangement links TRBV19 to TRBJ1-4; D uncertain. This CDR3 is built from 19 residues. Trimming took off 1 base at V and 5 bases at J, with 23 bases between the two ends. Germline V gene lookup returns CDR1 LNHDA and CDR2 SQIVND (reference sequence). CDR3 protein: CASSIARYGPKPQNEKLFF. In nucleotides, the CDR3 is TGTGCCAGTAGTATAGCCCGATACGGACCCAAGCCTCAAAATGAAAAACTGTTTTTT. The whole variable domain, filled in from reference TRBV19 and TRBJ1-4, reads DGGITQSPKYLFRKEGQNVTLSCEQNLNHDAMYWYRQDPGQGLRLIYYSQIVNDFQKGDIAEGYSVSREKKESFPLTVTSAQKNPTAFYLCASSIARYGPKPQNEKLFFGSGTQLSVL.

This chain uses TRBV7-9 with TRBJ2-1; 9 bases are shared with TRBD2. V was pared by 2 bases and J by 10 bases, with 3 bases of the junction left unmatched. Germline loops: CDR1 SEHNR, CDR2 FQNEAQ (reference sequence). The length of the CDR3 is 13 residues. The CDR3 region is CASSLTLAGEQFF. Written as DNA, the CDR3 is TGTGCCAGCAGCTTAACGCTAGCGGGAGAGCAGTTCTTC.

The CDR3 bases are TGTGCCAGCAGTTCCCGACCCGGGGAGCAGCCCCAGCATTTT. Amino acids: CASSSRPGEQPQHF. The gene calls are TRBV27 and TRBJ1-5; D is uncertain. V shed 4 bases and J shed 7 bases, with 14 bases lying between them. The germline V gene encodes CDR1 MNHEY and CDR2 SMNVEV (reference sequence). The CDR3 loop spans 14 amino acids.

V gene TRBV27 combines with J gene TRBJ1-1; TRBD1 might be the D (6 bases). Deletions cut 1 base from V and 3 bases from J, with 9 bases between. This CDR3 has 14 amino acids. CDR1 MNHEY and CDR2 SMNVEV come from the germline V gene (reference sequence). Written as DNA, the CDR3 is TGTGCCAGCAGTTTATTAGGACAGTACACTGAAGCTTTCTTT. Amino acid sequence: CASSLLGQYTEAFF.

The rearrangement uses TRBV5-8 and TRBJ1-1; perhaps TRBD1 as D (5 bases). Germline CDR1 reads SGHTS; CDR2 reads YDEGEE. V shed 1 base and J shed 7 bases, with 14 bases lying between them. The CDR3 spans 14 residues. CDR3 amino acids: CASSLWGGYGEAFF. DNA of the CDR3: TGTGCCAGCAGCTTGTGGGGGGGGTACGGTGAAGCTTTCTTT. The full variable domain, rest sourced from reference TRBV5-8 and TRBJ1-1, is EAGVTQSPTHLIKTRGQQATLRCSPISGHTSVYWYQQALGLGLQFLLWYDEGEERNRGNFPPRFSGRQFPNYSSELNVNALELEDSALYLCASSLWGGYGEAFFGQGTRLTVV.

This clone showed up just once. V and J are TRBV4-1 and TRBJ2-3, with TRBD2 matching over 7 bases. The CDR3 is 17 residues long. Germline V gives CDR1 MGHRA, CDR2 YSYEKL. J was trimmed by 6 bases and V by 0 bases; bases with no gene match: 12. The DNA for the CDR3 is TGCGCCAGCAGCCAAGACCCGTCTAGCGGTCTGACGGATACGCAGTATTTT. Amino acid sequence: CASSQDPSSGLTDTQYF.

Comments on this clone: Other DNA sequences in this sample translate to the same CDR3. The V call is TRBV6-5, the J call TRBJ2-7, with no clear D. CDR1 MNHEY and CDR2 SVGAGI come from the germline V gene. V lost 0 bases to trimming and J lost 0 bases, with 12 bases between them. This CDR3 has 16 amino acids. In DNA form, the CDR3 reads TGTGCCAGCAGTTACTCAGTGGGTCTCCGCTCCTACGAGCAGTACTTC. Residues: CASSYSVGLRSYEQYF.

The chain has TRBV19 and TRBJ2-2; 9 nucleotides match TRBD2. The CDR3 loop spans 18 amino acids. J gave up 1 base and V 5 bases, and 11 bases lay outside the gene matches. Germline V gene data show CDR1 as LNHDA and CDR2 as SQIVND (reference sequence). CDR3 residues: CASSGRVPSGVNTGELFF. The CDR3, as DNA: TGTGCCAGTAGTGGGCGAGTGCCTAGCGGGGTGAACACCGGGGAGCTGTTTTTT.

The V call is TRBV7-6, the J call TRBJ2-1; perhaps D is TRBD1 or TRBD2 (5 bases each). The CDR3 sequence is 14 residues long. CDR1 SGHVS and CDR2 FNYEAQ come from the germline V gene. Trimming took off 5 bases at V and 9 bases at J, with 17 bases between the two ends. The CDR3 nucleotides read TGTGCCAGCAGCCTGGGACCCGAAGCCATTGAGCAGTTCTTC. Residues: CASSLGPEAIEQFF.

The V gene is TRBV7-9, the J gene TRBJ1-1; 7 nucleotides align to TRBD1. This CDR3 region has 17 residues. V lost 5 bases, J lost 5 bases, and 17 bases stayed unmatched. The germline gives CDR1 SEHNR, CDR2 FQNEAQ (reference sequence). This chain's CDR3 is CASSTPRQGSGGTEAFF. The CDR3 nucleotides read TGTGCCAGCAGCACGCCCCGACAGGGATCGGGAGGGACTGAAGCTTTCTTT.

This rearrangement joins TRBV13 to TRBJ1-2, with unresolved D. CDR1 PRHDT and CDR2 FYEKMQ come from the germline V gene (reference sequence). V gave up 2 bases and J gave up 0 bases, with 10 bases separating them. CDR3 length: 15 amino acids. The CDR3 protein is CASSLRGNPNYGYTF. The CDR3 DNA reads as TGTGCCAGCAGCTTAAGAGGGAACCCTAACTATGGCTACACCTTC.

V gene TRBV27 combines with J gene TRBJ2-7, with 7 positions matching TRBD2. Trimming cost V 5 bases and J 5 bases; bases outside gene matches: 24. CDR1 is MNHEY, CDR2 SMNVEV, per germline (reference sequence). This CDR3 is built from 19 residues. As DNA, the CDR3 is TGTGCCAGCAGTAGGCTATCGGGCGGGAGCATCCCAGTGTCGGACGAGCAGTACTTC. It specifies CASSRLSGGSIPVSDEQYF.

In its sample, this clone was seen once. The V call is TRBV7-9, the J call TRBJ2-7, with 7 positions matching TRBD1. V was pared by 5 bases and J by 5 bases, with 9 bases of the junction left unmatched. The CDR3 has 14 residues. Germline CDR1 is SEHNR and CDR2 is FQNEAQ (reference sequence). CDR3 sequence: CASSLPGQMDEQYF. CDR3 DNA: TGTGCCAGCAGCCTTCCGGGACAGATGGACGAGCAGTACTTC. Together with reference TRBV7-9 and TRBJ2-7, the CDR3 gives the full variable domain: DTGVSQNPRHKITKRGQNVTFRCDPISEHNRLYWYRQTLGQGPEFLTYFQNEAQLEKSRLLSDRFSAERPKGSFSTLEIQRTEQGDSAMYLCASSLPGQMDEQYFGPGTRLTVT.

This chain uses TRBV29-1 with TRBJ2-5; 10 bases are a match to TRBD1. V lost 6 bases, J lost 2 bases, and 9 bases stayed unmatched. This CDR3 is built from 15 residues. Germline lookup yields CDR1 SQVTM and CDR2 ANQGSEA. The chain's CDR3 is CSVTTRDRGQETQYF. The CDR3 nucleotides read TGCAGCGTGACAACCCGGGACAGGGGTCAAGAGACCCAGTACTTC. The complete variable domain, with remaining parts taken from reference TRBV29-1 and TRBJ2-5, reads SAVISQKPSRDICQRGTSLTIQCQVDSQVTMMFWYRQQPGQSLTLIATANQGSEATYESGFVIDKFPISRPNLTFSTLTVSNMSPEDSSIYLCSVTTRDRGQETQYFGPGTRLLVL.

The chain links TRBV5-4 to TRBJ2-7; 11 bases line up with TRBD2. Trimming took 3 bases from V and 2 from J; bases not matched to a gene: 4. There are 15 residues in the CDR3. Germline-derived CDR1 and CDR2 are SGHNT and YYREEE (reference sequence). The DNA of the CDR3 is TGTGCCAGCAGCTCTCTAGCGGGAGGTGCCTACGAGCAGTACTTC. Translating it yields CASSSLAGGAYEQYF.

This chain connects TRBV27 to TRBJ2-1, with 12 bases aligning to TRBD1. The CDR3 extends over 15 amino acids. Germline assignment: CDR1 MNHEY and CDR2 SMNVEV (reference sequence). V was pared by 3 bases and J by 13 bases, with 10 bases of the junction left unmatched. The CDR3, as DNA: TGTGCCAGCAGTTTTGTGGGACAGGGGGCGGGGAGTCAGTTCTTC. This codes for CASSFVGQGAGSQFF.

The V call is TRBV15, the J call TRBJ1-4; D remains unclear. This CDR3 is built from 16 residues. Germline V CDR1 and CDR2: LNHNV, YYDKDF (reference sequence). Trimming stripped 5 bases from V and 4 bases from J, with 17 bases between. The DNA of the CDR3 is TGTGCCACCAGCCCACACCCGACCGTGATTAATGAAAAACTGTTTTTT. As protein: CATSPHPTVINEKLFF.

The chain recombines TRBV4-1 with TRBJ1-3, with 7 bases matching TRBD1. V lost 3 bases and J lost 2; bases outside the gene matches: 7. The CDR3 covers 16 residues. Germline-derived CDR1 and CDR2 are MGHRA and YSYEKL. The CDR3 is CASSQADRAPGNTIYF. CDR3 DNA: TGCGCCAGCAGCCAGGCTGACAGGGCTCCTGGAAACACCATATATTTT.

This rearrangement joins TRBV27 to TRBJ2-6; D unclear. The germline CDR1 and CDR2 sequences are MNHEY and SMNVEV (reference sequence). The length of the CDR3 is 17 residues. Trimming left V 5 bases short and J 0 bases short, with 14 bases between. The CDR3 coding sequence is TGTGCCAGCAGTGTAGGTAGATGGGGCTCTGGGGCCAACGTCCTGACTTTC. This translates into CASSVGRWGSGANVLTF.

This clone was observed once. The chain employs TRBV11-2 and TRBJ2-7, with D perhaps matching TRBD2 (5 bases). V was shortened by 4 bases and J by 3 bases, with 16 bases between the two germline ends. The CDR3 covers 15 residues. From germline, CDR1 is SGHAT and CDR2 FQNNGV. The CDR3 bases are TGTGCCAGCAGCTCCGGTTACGGGGAGAACTACGAGCAGTACTTC. Residues: CASSSGYGENYEQYF. Combining the CDR3 with reference TRBV11-2 and TRBJ2-7 gives the whole variable domain EAGVAQSPRYKIIEKRQSVAFWCNPISGHATLYWYQQILGQGPKLLIQFQNNGVVDDSQLPKDRFSAERLKGVDSTLKIQPAKLEDSAVYLCASSSGYGENYEQYFGPGTRLTVT.